This TCR beta chain was documented in a study of CD8 T cells in Susac syndrome. With random hexamers, reverse transcription was performed on roughly 0.45 to 1 ug of RNA. TCRdb called the immunoSEQ multiplex PCR reads again in MiXCR, with one record for every CDR3 protein. The table records about 120,000 distinct CDR3 sequences, 96% of them present only once. This CDR3 has 12 amino acids. From germline, CDR1 is MDHEN and CDR2 SYDVKM. Trimming took off 2 bases at V and 8 bases at J, with 9 bases between the two ends. CD8+ and CD4+ T cells from blood underwent TCR beta sequencing, which was carried out in a high-throughput format.

The source is a human donor with Susac syndrome. This sequence joins TRBV28 and TRBJ1-2, with D unclear. Material: CD4+ T cells from PBMCs. As DNA, the CDR3 is TGTGCCAGCAGTTTAAGGGTCGGCGGCTACACCTTC. It specifies CASSLRVGGYTF.